This is a list of T cell receptor beta chains from one sample in a study of chemoradiotherapy in HPV16-positive cancers. Profiling relied on immunoSEQ multiplex PCR, and the TCRdb table lists in-frame clones only, not all of them. The sample carries 53,000 or so clones, around nine tenths recorded once. The sequencing here drew on blood, taken from a patient who underwent chemoradiotherapy. These receptors all stem from a human donor with HPV-associated anogenital cancer. The CDR3 runs from the conserved cysteine through the conserved F or W. D genes are given only for firm matches. Size is omitted from some rows. Given values are once, few, many or a class for expanded clones.

V gene: TRBV27
J gene: TRBJ2-1
clone size: .
D gene: TRBD2
CDR3 protein: CASSTETSGSVGQFF
CDR3 DNA: TGTGCCAGCAGCACTGAGACTAGCGGGAGTGTCGGGCAGTTCTTC

V gene: TRBV27
J gene: TRBJ1-6
clone size: .
D gene: .
CDR3 protein: CASSFTRSSYNSPLHF
CDR3 DNA: TGTGCCAGCAGTTTCACACGGAGCTCCTATAATTCACCCCTCCACTTT

V gene: TRBV12-5
J gene: TRBJ1-1
clone size: .
D gene: .
CDR3 protein: CASGFTIRTWMNTEAFF
CDR3 DNA: TGTGCTAGTGGTTTTACAATTCGGACCTGGATGAACACTGAAGCTTTCTTT

V gene: TRBV30
J gene: TRBJ2-1
clone size: .
D gene: TRBD2
CDR3 protein: CAWDPGGGAYNEQFF
CDR3 DNA: TGTGCCTGGGATCCGGGTGGGGGGGCCTACAATGAGCAGTTCTTC

V gene: TRBV20-1
J gene: TRBJ1-1
clone size: .
D gene: .
CDR3 protein: CSATSEAFF
CDR3 DNA: TGCAGTGCTACAAGTGAAGCTTTCTTT

V gene: TRBV6-6
J gene: TRBJ1-5
clone size: .
D gene: .
CDR3 protein: CASSYSGDNSNQPQHF
CDR3 DNA: TGTGCCAGCAGTTACTCGGGCGACAATAGCAATCAGCCCCAGCATTTT

V gene: TRBV5-1
J gene: TRBJ1-1
clone size: .
D gene: TRBD1
CDR3 protein: CASSYTGGEAFF
CDR3 DNA: TGCGCCAGCAGCTATACAGGGGGTGAAGCTTTCTTT

V gene: TRBV7-9
J gene: TRBJ1-6
clone size: .
D gene: TRBD1
CDR3 protein: CASSLGGTVGDSPLHF
CDR3 DNA: TGTGCCAGCAGCTTAGGAGGGACAGTGGGTGATTCACCCCTCCACTTT

V gene: TRBV7-7
J gene: TRBJ2-5
clone size: .
D gene: .
CDR3 protein: CASSPRRGGDGSETQYF
CDR3 DNA: TGTGCTAGCAGCCCAAGGAGGGGAGGTGACGGATCCGAGACCCAGTACTTC

V gene: TRBV19
J gene: TRBJ2-7
clone size: .
D gene: TRBD2
CDR3 protein: CASSQPGGEGRYEQYF
CDR3 DNA: TGTGCCAGTAGTCAACCTGGGGGGGAGGGCCGTTACGAGCAGTACTTC

V gene: TRBV19
J gene: TRBJ2-3
clone size: .
D gene: TRBD2
CDR3 protein: CASSSWLAGGTDTQYF
CDR3 DNA: TGTGCCAGTAGTAGCTGGCTAGCGGGGGGCACAGATACGCAGTATTTT

V gene: TRBV7-2
J gene: TRBJ2-2
clone size: once
D gene: .
CDR3 protein: CASSLVDTGELFF
CDR3 DNA: TGTGCCAGCAGCTTAGTCGACACCGGGGAGCTGTTTTTT

V gene: TRBV4-3
J gene: TRBJ2-7
clone size: .
D gene: .
CDR3 protein: CASSQDHHEQYF
CDR3 DNA: TGCGCCAGCAGCCAAGATCACCACGAGCAGTACTTC

V gene: TRBV30
J gene: TRBJ2-6
clone size: .
D gene: TRBD1
CDR3 protein: CAWIRTGGGSGANVLTF
CDR3 DNA: TGTGCCTGGATACGGACAGGGGGAGGGTCTGGGGCCAACGTCCTGACTTTC

V gene: TRBV9
J gene: TRBJ2-7
clone size: .
D gene: .
CDR3 protein: CASSLDRGYEQYF
CDR3 DNA: TGTGCCAGCAGCCTCGACCGGGGCTACGAGCAGTACTTC

V gene: TRBV7-8
J gene: TRBJ2-1
clone size: .
D gene: .
CDR3 protein: CASSPLGGTGSYNEQFF
CDR3 DNA: TGTGCCAGCAGCCCATTGGGCGGGACCGGTTCCTACAATGAGCAGTTCTTC

V gene: TRBV7-2
J gene: TRBJ1-4
clone size: once
D gene: TRBD1
CDR3 protein: CASSSTGVTNEKLFF
CDR3 DNA: TGTGCCAGCAGCTCGACAGGGGTGACTAATGAAAAACTGTTTTTT

V gene: TRBV25-1
J gene: TRBJ1-4
clone size: .
D gene: .
CDR3 protein: CASSESGRGLATNEKLFF
CDR3 DNA: TGTGCCAGCAGTGAATCGGGCAGGGGTCTCGCAACTAATGAAAAACTGTTTTTT

V gene: TRBV27
J gene: TRBJ2-7
clone size: .
D gene: TRBD1
CDR3 protein: CASSITGTGFYEQYF
CDR3 DNA: TGTGCCAGCAGTATTACCGGGACAGGATTTTACGAGCAGTACTTC

V gene: TRBV2
J gene: TRBJ2-3
clone size: once
D gene: TRBD2
CDR3 protein: CASRMLAGITDTQYF
CDR3 DNA: TGTGCCAGCAGAATGCTAGCGGGGATCACAGATACGCAGTATTTT

V gene: TRBV5-4
J gene: TRBJ2-2
clone size: .
D gene: .
CDR3 protein: CASSLVRSSGELFF
CDR3 DNA: TGTGCCAGCAGCTTGGTGAGGAGTTCCGGGGAGCTGTTTTTT

V gene: TRBV25-1
J gene: TRBJ1-1
clone size: .
D gene: .
CDR3 protein: CASTSGGGRSRNTEAFF
CDR3 DNA: TGTGCCAGCACTTCCGGCGGGGGGCGATCCCGGAACACTGAAGCTTTCTTT

V gene: TRBV5-1
J gene: TRBJ2-1
clone size: .
D gene: TRBD2
CDR3 protein: CASSLVPAGDYNEQFF
CDR3 DNA: TGCGCCAGCAGTCTGGTCCCAGCGGGGGACTACAATGAGCAGTTCTTC

V gene: TRBV7-9
J gene: TRBJ2-1
clone size: .
D gene: TRBD1
CDR3 protein: CASSLLQGMNEQFF
CDR3 DNA: TGTGCCAGCAGCTTATTACAGGGGATGAATGAGCAGTTCTTC

V gene: TRBV20-1
J gene: TRBJ2-1
clone size: .
D gene: .
CDR3 protein: CSAITGNEQFF
CDR3 DNA: TGCAGTGCGATAACGGGGAATGAGCAGTTCTTC

V gene: TRBV4-1
J gene: TRBJ2-7
clone size: .
D gene: .
CDR3 protein: CASSQAPQAGDRSYEQYF
CDR3 DNA: TGCGCCAGCAGCCAAGCCCCCCAAGCAGGCGACAGGTCCTACGAGCAGTACTTC

V gene: TRBV29-1
J gene: TRBJ1-1
clone size: .
D gene: TRBD1
CDR3 protein: CSVHRGGTEAFF
CDR3 DNA: TGCAGCGTTCACAGGGGGGGCACTGAAGCTTTCTTT